This note documents a single TCR beta chain sequence. The sample is drawn from a study of sequential checkpoint blockade in melanoma. In the study overall: First-line arms were nivolumab then ipilimumab, or the reverse, randomized 1:1. Some 22 patients had tumor biopsies before treatment and at week 13. TCRβ was sequenced from DNA of about 94 pretreatment tumors.

TCRdb's copy holds only in-frame clones and misses some; the assay was immunoSEQ multiplex PCR. The table lists about 3,100 clones, roughly a quarter of them singletons. CDR3 size: 15 residues. Germline CDR1 reads SGDLS; CDR2 reads YYNGEE. The ends were cut back, 4 bases at V and 2 bases at J, with 13 bases in the middle. The treatment was: randomized to nivolumab then ipilimumab (arm A) or the reverse (arm B). This receptor was obtained from a human donor with melanoma. This sample comprised tumor tissue (inferred from file names), obtained from a patient given nivolumab and ipilimumab in sequence. The chain uses TRBV9 and TRBJ1-3; D perhaps matches TRBD1 (5 bases). CDR3 nucleotides: TGTGCCAGCAGCTTGGGGCCTCCCCCTGGAAACACCATATATTTT. Translation: CASSLGPPPGNTIYF.